The 11 T cell receptor beta chains in this list originate from one sample, sequenced in a study of blood T cell repertoires in COVID-19 (dated by TCRdb to 2019 to 2021). Library creation used the immunoSEQ multiplex PCR assay. What TCRdb holds here is the immuneACCESS table cut down to in-frame rearrangements. Part of the clones is not present; checked against another copy, under half of the missing clones reflect an unresolved V gene, and the others are unexplained. The sample table lists 280,000 or so clones, over 75% of them with a count of one. 10% to 15% of the sample goes to the ten largest clones. Sequenced: peripheral blood. These receptors all come from a human donor in a cohort sampled during active COVID-19.

The rearrangement joins TRBV10-1 to TRBJ2-1; 11 positions match TRBD2. The CDR3 is 16 amino acids. With V trimmed by 5 bases and J by 12 bases, 15 bases remained unmatched. Per the germline V gene, CDR1 is WNHNN and CDR2 is SYGVQD (reference sequence). CDR3 sequence reads: CASSTPGLAETVWQFF. The CDR3 bases are TGCGCCAGCAGTACCCCGGGACTAGCGGAGACCGTATGGCAGTTCTTC.

The J gene is TRBJ1-1, the V gene TRBV24-1; 7 bases align to TRBD1. The CDR3 sequence is 15 residues long. In germline, CDR1 is KGHDR, CDR2 SFDVKD. Trimming cost V 3 bases and J 5 bases; bases outside gene matches: 8. Written as DNA, the CDR3 is TGTGCCACCAGTGATCCCCGACAGGGTGGGACTGAAGCTTTCTTT. It is translated as CATSDPRQGGTEAFF.

V and J are TRBV6-5 and TRBJ2-3, with 7 bases fitting TRBD2. This CDR3 is built from 13 residues. The V gene's germline CDR1 is MNHEY and CDR2 SVGAGI. With 6 bases clipped from V and 0 bases from J, the junction kept 0 bases outside the gene matches. CDR3 coding DNA: TGTGCCAGCAGGCGGGAGAGCACAGATACGCAGTATTTT. This encodes CASRRESTDTQYF.

The chain combines TRBV15 with TRBJ2-7; 15 positions match TRBD2. The CDR3 is 16 amino acids. Germline V gene data show CDR1 as LNHNV and CDR2 as YYDKDF (reference sequence). With V trimmed by 5 bases and J by 7 bases, 9 bases remained unmatched. CDR3 region: CATSPGGTSGRREQYF. The CDR3 region has the DNA TGTGCCACCAGCCCCGGGGGGACTAGCGGGAGGCGAGAGCAGTACTTC.

This chain connects TRBV24-1 to TRBJ2-3; 10 positions match TRBD1. The V gene end was trimmed by 4 bases and the J gene end by 0 bases; junction bases not matched to a gene: 6. The CDR3 sequence is 17 residues long. The germline CDR1 and CDR2 sequences are KGHDR and SFDVKD. CDR3 coding DNA: TGTGCCACCAGTGACCCGACAGGGGGCGGGAGCACAGATACGCAGTATTTT. It is translated as CATSDPTGGGSTDTQYF.

The chain has TRBV2 and TRBJ2-5, with 11 bases aligning to TRBD2. This CDR3 is built from 17 residues. Germline V gives CDR1 SNHLY, CDR2 FYNNEI. V shed 5 bases, J shed 1 base, and the junction held 9 bases outside the gene matches. CDR3: CASSNHRLAGFQETQYF. Here the CDR3 DNA reads TGTGCCAGCAGTAACCATCGACTAGCGGGGTTCCAAGAGACCCAGTACTTC.

This clone was seen only a few times. The chain combines TRBV5-1 with TRBJ2-7; 7 bases are a match to TRBD2. The length of the CDR3 is 15 residues. V shed 0 bases and J 6 bases; nucleotides not matched to a gene: 9. Germline CDR1 and CDR2: SGHRS and YFSETQ. The CDR3 reads CASSLVAGPGFEQYF. CDR3 DNA sequence: TGCGCCAGCAGCTTGGTAGCGGGCCCTGGGTTCGAGCAGTACTTC.

The CDR3 sequence is CSASSGGGEKLFF. Here the CDR3 DNA reads TGCAGTGCTAGTTCCGGGGGAGGTGAAAAACTGTTTTTT. The chain has TRBV20-1 and TRBJ1-4, with D possibly matching TRBD1 (5 bases). V was pared by 3 bases and J by 7 bases, with 12 bases between. The length of the CDR3 is 13 residues. Germline V gene data show CDR1 as DFQATT and CDR2 as SNEGSKA (reference sequence).

The CDR3 coding sequence is TGTGCCAGCAGATTCGGGGCGGGGACAGATACGCAGTATTTT. Amino acid sequence: CASRFGAGTDTQYF. The chain is built from TRBV6-5 and TRBJ2-3, with D maybe TRBD2 (6 bases). The CDR3 is 14 residues long. The V gene lost 6 bases and the J gene lost 3 bases, with 13 bases spanning the gap. Germline V CDR1 and CDR2: MNHEY, SVGAGI.

This sequence joins TRBV4-1 and TRBJ2-7; 7 bases map to TRBD1. In germline, CDR1 is MGHRA, CDR2 YSYEKL. The trim removed 5 bases at V and 0 bases at J, leaving 7 bases unmatched. The CDR3 spans 15 residues. CDR3: CASSSRDSHSYEQYF. In DNA form, the CDR3 reads TGCGCCAGCAGCTCCCGGGACAGCCACTCCTACGAGCAGTACTTC.

This sequence joins TRBV28 and TRBJ1-4, with 10 bases that match TRBD1. This CDR3 comprises 18 residues. V lost 6 bases and J lost 7; bases outside the gene matches: 17. The germline V gene encodes CDR1 MDHEN and CDR2 SYDVKM. DNA for the CDR3: TGTGCCAGCAGCCCCTTCTGGGGGACAGGGGAAAGAAGTGAAAAACTGTTTTTT. Translating gives CASSPFWGTGERSEKLFF.